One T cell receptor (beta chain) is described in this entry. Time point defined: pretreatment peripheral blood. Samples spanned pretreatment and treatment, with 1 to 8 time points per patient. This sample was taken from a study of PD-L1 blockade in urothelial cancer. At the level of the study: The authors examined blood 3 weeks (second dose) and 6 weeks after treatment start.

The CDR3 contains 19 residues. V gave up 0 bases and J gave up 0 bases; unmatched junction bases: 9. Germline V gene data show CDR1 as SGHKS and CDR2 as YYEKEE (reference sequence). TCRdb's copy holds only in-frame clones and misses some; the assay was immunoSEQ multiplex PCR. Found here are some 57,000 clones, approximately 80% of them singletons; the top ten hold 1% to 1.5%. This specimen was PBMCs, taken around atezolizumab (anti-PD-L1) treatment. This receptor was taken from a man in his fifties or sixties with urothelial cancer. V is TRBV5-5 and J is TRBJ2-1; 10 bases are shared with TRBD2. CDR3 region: CASSLEALAGASSYNEQFF. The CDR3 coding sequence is TGTGCCAGCAGCTTGGAGGCCCTAGCGGGGGCTAGCTCCTACAATGAGCAGTTCTTC.